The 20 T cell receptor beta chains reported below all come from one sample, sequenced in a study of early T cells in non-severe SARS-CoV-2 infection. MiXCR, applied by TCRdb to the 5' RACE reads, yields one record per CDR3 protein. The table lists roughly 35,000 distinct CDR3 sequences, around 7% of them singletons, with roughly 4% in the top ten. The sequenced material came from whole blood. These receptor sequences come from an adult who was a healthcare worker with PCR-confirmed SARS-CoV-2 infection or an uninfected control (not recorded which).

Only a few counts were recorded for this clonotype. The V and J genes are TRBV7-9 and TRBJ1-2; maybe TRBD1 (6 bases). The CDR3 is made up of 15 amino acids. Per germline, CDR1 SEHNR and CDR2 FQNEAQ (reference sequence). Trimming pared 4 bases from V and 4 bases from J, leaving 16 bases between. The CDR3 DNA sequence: TGTGCCAGCAGCTCCCAAGAACAGGGCAGCTATGGCTACACCTTC. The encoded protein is CASSSQEQGSYGYTF.

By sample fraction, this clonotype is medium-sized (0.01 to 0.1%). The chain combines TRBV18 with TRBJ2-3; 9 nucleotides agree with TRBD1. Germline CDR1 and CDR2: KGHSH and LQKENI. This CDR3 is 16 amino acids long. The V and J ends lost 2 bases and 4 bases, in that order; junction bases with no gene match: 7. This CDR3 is CASSPLGQGTADTQYF. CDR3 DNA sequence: TGTGCCAGCTCACCATTGGGACAGGGCACAGCAGATACGCAGTATTTT.

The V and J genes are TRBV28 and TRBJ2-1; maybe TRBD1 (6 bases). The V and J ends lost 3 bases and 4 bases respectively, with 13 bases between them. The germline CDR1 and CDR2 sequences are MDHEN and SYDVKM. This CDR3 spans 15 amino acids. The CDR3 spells CASSFGGRLYNEQFF. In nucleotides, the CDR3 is TGTGCCAGCAGTTTTGGGGGCAGGCTGTACAATGAGCAGTTCTTC.

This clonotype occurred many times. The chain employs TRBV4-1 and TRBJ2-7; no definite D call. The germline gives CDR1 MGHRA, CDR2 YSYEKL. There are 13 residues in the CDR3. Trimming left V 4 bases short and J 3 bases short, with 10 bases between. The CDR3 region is CASSLLPGYEQYF. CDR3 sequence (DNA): TGCGCCAGCAGCCTCCTTCCCGGCTACGAGCAGTACTTC.

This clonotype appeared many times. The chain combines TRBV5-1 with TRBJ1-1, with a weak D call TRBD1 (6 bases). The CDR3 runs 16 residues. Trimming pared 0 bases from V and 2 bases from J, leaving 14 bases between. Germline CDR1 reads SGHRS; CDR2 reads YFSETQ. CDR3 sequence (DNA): TGCGCCAGCAGCTTGGGGTCGGGACACCGAAACACTGAAGCTTTCTTT. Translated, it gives CASSLGSGHRNTEAFF.

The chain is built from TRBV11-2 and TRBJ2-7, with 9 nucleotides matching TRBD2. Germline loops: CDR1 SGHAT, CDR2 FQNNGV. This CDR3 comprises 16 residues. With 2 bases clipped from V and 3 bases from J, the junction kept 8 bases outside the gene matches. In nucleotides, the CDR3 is TGTGCCAGCAGCTTACATAGTAGCGGGAGCGTCTACGAGCAGTACTTC. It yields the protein CASSLHSSGSVYEQYF.

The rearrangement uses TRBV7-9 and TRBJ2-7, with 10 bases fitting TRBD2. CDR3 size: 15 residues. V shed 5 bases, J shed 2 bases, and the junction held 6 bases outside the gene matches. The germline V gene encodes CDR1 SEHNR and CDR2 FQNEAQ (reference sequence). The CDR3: CASSPTGLAAYEQYF. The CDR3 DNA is TGTGCCAGCAGCCCAACCGGACTAGCGGCCTACGAGCAGTACTTC.

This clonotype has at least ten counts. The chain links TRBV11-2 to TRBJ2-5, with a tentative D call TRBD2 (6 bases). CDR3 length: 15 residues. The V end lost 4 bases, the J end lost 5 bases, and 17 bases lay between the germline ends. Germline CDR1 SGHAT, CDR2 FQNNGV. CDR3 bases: TGTGCCAGCAGCTGGAGGGATCAAGGGTGGGAGACCCAGTACTTC. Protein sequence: CASSWRDQGWETQYF.

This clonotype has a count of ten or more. CDR3 sequence reads: CASSLGTGKGTAEAFF. CDR3 in DNA: TGTGCCAGCAGCCTAGGGACAGGGAAGGGTACGGCTGAAGCTTTCTTT. This sequence joins TRBV11-1 and TRBJ1-1, with TRBD1 identical over 9 bases. V was clipped by 5 bases and J by 6 bases; unmatched bases: 13. CDR3 length equals 16 residues. Germline CDR1 reads SGHAT; CDR2 reads FQDESV (reference sequence). The variable domain in full, with the rest retrieved from reference TRBV11-1 and TRBJ1-1, is EAEVAQSPRYKITEKSQAVAFWCDPISGHATLYWYRQILGQGPELLVQFQDESVVDDSQLPKDRFSAERLKGVDSTLKIQPAELGDSAMYLCASSLGTGKGTAEAFFGQGTRLTVV.

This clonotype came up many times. CDR3 bases: TGTGCCAGCAGCTTAGTGGGGGGTTCACATCAGCCCCAGCATTTT. Translation: CASSLVGGSHQPQHF. The chain links TRBV7-8 to TRBJ1-5, with a weak D call TRBD1 (5 bases). This CDR3 is 15 amino acids long. Germline CDR1 SGHVS, CDR2 FQNEAQ. V was shortened by 1 base and J by 5 bases, with 12 bases between the two germline ends.

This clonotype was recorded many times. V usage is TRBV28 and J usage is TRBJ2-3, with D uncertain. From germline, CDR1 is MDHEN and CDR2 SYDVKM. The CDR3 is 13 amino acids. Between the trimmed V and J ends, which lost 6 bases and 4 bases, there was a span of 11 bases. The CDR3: CASSTDVPDTQYF. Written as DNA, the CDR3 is TGTGCCAGCAGCACAGACGTTCCAGATACGCAGTATTTT. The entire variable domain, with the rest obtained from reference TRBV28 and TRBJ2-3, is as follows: DVKVTQSSRYLVKRTGEKVFLECVQDMDHENMFWYRQDPGLGLRLIYFSYDVKMKEKGDIPEGYSVSREKKERFSLILESASTNQTSMYLCASSTDVPDTQYFGPGTRLTVL.

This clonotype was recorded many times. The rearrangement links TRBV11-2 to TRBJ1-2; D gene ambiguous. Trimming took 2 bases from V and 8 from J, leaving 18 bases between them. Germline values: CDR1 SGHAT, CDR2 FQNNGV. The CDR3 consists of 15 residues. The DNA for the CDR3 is TGTGCCAGCAGCTTAAGGTTCAGGACCCAAGGGGGCTACACCTTC. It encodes CASSLRFRTQGGYTF.

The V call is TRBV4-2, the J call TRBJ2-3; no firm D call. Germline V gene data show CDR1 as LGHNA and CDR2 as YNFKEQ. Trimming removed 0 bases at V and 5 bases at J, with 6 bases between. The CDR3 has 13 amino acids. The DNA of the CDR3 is TGTGCCAGCAGCCAAGATCCGGTAGATACGCAGTATTTT. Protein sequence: CASSQDPVDTQYF.

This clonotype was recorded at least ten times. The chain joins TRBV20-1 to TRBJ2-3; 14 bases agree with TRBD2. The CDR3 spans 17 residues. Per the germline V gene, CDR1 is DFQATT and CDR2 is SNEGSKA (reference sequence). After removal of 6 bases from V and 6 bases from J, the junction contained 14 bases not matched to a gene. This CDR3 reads CSAHTPWTSGRRDTQYF. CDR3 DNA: TGCAGTGCGCATACCCCGTGGACTAGCGGGAGGAGGGATACGCAGTATTTT.

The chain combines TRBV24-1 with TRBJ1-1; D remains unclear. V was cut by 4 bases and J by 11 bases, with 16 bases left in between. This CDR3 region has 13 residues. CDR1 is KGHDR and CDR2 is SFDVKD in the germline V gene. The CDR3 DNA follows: TGTGCCACCAGTGACACTCCCGGGAACCGGGCTTTCTTT. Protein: CATSDTPGNRAFF.

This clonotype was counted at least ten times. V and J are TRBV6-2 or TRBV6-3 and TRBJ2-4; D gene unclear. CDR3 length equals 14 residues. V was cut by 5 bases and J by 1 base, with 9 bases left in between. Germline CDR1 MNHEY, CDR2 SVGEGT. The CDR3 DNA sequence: TGTGCCAGCAGTCAAGACAACGCCAAAAACATTCAGTACTTC. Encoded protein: CASSQDNAKNIQYF.

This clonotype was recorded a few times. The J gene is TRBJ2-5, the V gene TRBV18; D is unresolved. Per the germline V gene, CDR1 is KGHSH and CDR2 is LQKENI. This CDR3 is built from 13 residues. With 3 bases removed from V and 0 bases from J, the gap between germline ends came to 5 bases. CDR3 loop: CASSPQYQETQYF. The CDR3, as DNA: TGTGCCAGCTCACCCCAGTACCAAGAGACCCAGTACTTC.

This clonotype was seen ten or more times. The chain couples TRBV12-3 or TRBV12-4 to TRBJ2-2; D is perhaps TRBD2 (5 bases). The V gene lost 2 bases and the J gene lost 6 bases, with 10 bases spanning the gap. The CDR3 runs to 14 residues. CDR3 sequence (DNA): TGTGCCAGCAGTTTAACGGCCGGGGCCGGGGAGCTGTTTTTT. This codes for CASSLTAGAGELFF.

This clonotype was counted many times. The CDR3 DNA reads as TGTGCCAGCAGTTTAGAAGAAAACATTCAGTACTTC. Amino acid sequence: CASSLEENIQYF. V and J are TRBV12-3 or TRBV12-4 and TRBJ2-4; no reliable D call. CDR3 length: 12 residues. The ends were cut back, 1 base at V and 5 bases at J, with 3 bases in the middle.

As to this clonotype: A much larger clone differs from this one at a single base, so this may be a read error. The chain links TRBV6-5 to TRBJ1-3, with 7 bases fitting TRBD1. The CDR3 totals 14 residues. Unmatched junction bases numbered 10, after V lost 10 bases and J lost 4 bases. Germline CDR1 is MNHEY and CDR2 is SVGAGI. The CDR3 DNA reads TGTGCCATCAGCTCGACAGGGTTCGGAAACACCATATATTTT. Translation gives CAISSTGFGNTIYF.